The clone carrying this T cell receptor beta chain was counted ten times or more. With 3 bases removed from V and 5 bases from J, the gap between germline ends came to 10 bases. The length of the CDR3 is 14 residues. Among the patients, all were node-negative on CT and PET/CT, and none had received prior chemotherapy or radiotherapy or had other malignancies. At both of two time points, roughly 6.3 milliliters of peripheral blood were drawn. The genomic DNA TCR beta CDR3 region underwent two rounds of multiplex PCR. Primers were specific to each TRBV and TRBJ gene in first-round PCR. TCRdb re-called the multiplex PCR reads through MiXCR, storing one row per CDR3 protein. Among 50,000 or so distinct CDR3 sequences listed, under 45% were seen once. The entry originates in a study of prognosis after radiotherapy for stage I lung cancer. Study context: Patients with non-small cell lung cancer were all judged medically inoperable. The biologically effective dose of the SBRT radiotherapy was at least 100 Gy, given over 3 to 5 fractions.

The rearrangement joins TRBV12-3 or TRBV12-4 to TRBJ2-2; no firm D call. This receptor was taken from a donor over 45 with non-small cell lung cancer. This specimen was PBMCs, taken before or after stereotactic body radiation therapy (not recorded which). The CDR3 DNA sequence: TGTGCCAGCAGTTTTTCCAGTTATACCGGGGAGCTGTTTTTT. Translating it yields CASSFSSYTGELFF.